Shown below are 32 T cell receptor beta chains from a single sample sequenced in a study of shared clonotypes between healthy human individuals. Measured with immunoSEQ multiplex PCR; TCRdb has only the in-frame clones, and not every one. The sample yields roughly 2.5 million clones, 90% to 95% seen once. The sequenced sample was naive CD4+ T cells sorted from blood. Described subset: CD45RA+ positively selected. These receptors originate from a man in his late teens or twenties in good health.

The chain is built from TRBV6-5 and TRBJ1-2; 12 bases map to TRBD1. The V gene's germline CDR1 is MNHEY and CDR2 SVGAGI. Trimming cost V 5 bases and J 8 bases; bases outside gene matches: 9. The CDR3 is 15 residues long. CDR3 protein: CASSGSGQGAGGYTF. The CDR3 DNA reads TGTGCCAGCAGTGGATCGGGACAGGGGGCAGGAGGCTACACCTTC.

Only one count was recorded for this clone. The rearrangement uses TRBV7-6 and TRBJ1-6; weak D call: TRBD1 (5 bases). V lost 5 bases, J lost 6 bases, and 11 bases lay in between. The CDR3 runs 14 residues. Germline CDR1 SGHVS, CDR2 FNYEAQ. Here the CDR3 DNA reads TGTGCCAGCAGCCGCGGGGCAGGTAATTCACCCCTCCACTTT. It yields the protein CASSRGAGNSPLHF. The variable domain in full, with the rest retrieved from reference TRBV7-6 and TRBJ1-6, is GAGVSQSPRYKVTKRGQDVALRCDPISGHVSLYWYRQALGQGPEFLTYFNYEAQQDKSGLPNDRFSAERPEGSISTLTIQRTEQRDSAMYRCASSRGAGNSPLHFGNGTRLTVT.

The rearrangement uses TRBV27 and TRBJ2-5, with no clear D. Trimming took off 5 bases at V and 5 bases at J, with 6 bases between the two ends. Germline values: CDR1 MNHEY, CDR2 SMNVEV (reference sequence). The CDR3 is 11 residues long. The CDR3 nucleotides are TGTGCCAGCAGTATGGGGGAGACCCAGTACTTC. Its translation is CASSMGETQYF.

This clone came up a few times. The genes are TRBV4-1 and TRBJ1-6; 8 bases line up with TRBD1. The junction had 13 bases not matched to a gene; V was cut back by 6 bases and J by 9 bases. The CDR3 is 16 residues long. Germline-derived CDR1 and CDR2 are MGHRA and YSYEKL. Written as DNA, the CDR3 is TGCGCCAGCAGGCTAATGACGACAGGGGAGGGTTCACCCCTCCACTTT. It translates to CASRLMTTGEGSPLHF.

V is TRBV4-3 and J is TRBJ1-2, with 8 bases lining up with TRBD1. CDR3 length: 15 amino acids. The germline CDR1 and CDR2 sequences are LGHNA and YSLEER. The junction had 5 bases not matched to a gene; V was cut back by 0 bases and J by 5 bases. In DNA, the CDR3 is TGCGCCAGCAGCCAAGATCCACAGGGGGATTATGGCTACACCTTC. It codes for CASSQDPQGDYGYTF.

The gene calls are TRBV7-8 and TRBJ1-5; D is ambiguous. The V gene lost 1 base and the J gene lost 9 bases, with 10 bases spanning the gap. The length of the CDR3 is 13 residues. Germline V gene sequence: CDR1 SGHVS, CDR2 FQNEAQ. The CDR3 DNA reads as TGTGCCAGCAGCTTAGGTCGTGAGACGCCCCAGCATTTT. Translating gives CASSLGRETPQHF.

The chain combines TRBV28 with TRBJ1-6, with no clear D. This CDR3 contains 15 residues. Germline CDR1 and CDR2: MDHEN and SYDVKM. The V end lost 6 bases, the J end lost 7 bases, and 16 bases lay between the germline ends. The CDR3 reads CASSLAAVGNSPLHF. CDR3 nucleotide sequence: TGTGCCAGCAGCCTAGCGGCCGTGGGGAATTCACCCCTCCACTTT.

The chain employs TRBV5-4 and TRBJ2-5; 9 bases agree with TRBD1. The CDR3 extends over 17 amino acids. Looked up from germline, CDR1 is SGHNT and CDR2 is YYREEE (reference sequence). The V segment lost 2 bases and the J segment 5 bases; nucleotides outside the gene matches: 13. The CDR3 DNA is TGTGCCAGCAGCTTTGGGACAGGGCCCTCCAACTTGGAGACCCAGTACTTC. Its translation: CASSFGTGPSNLETQYF.

This chain links TRBV7-3 with TRBJ2-1; no clear D gene. This CDR3 spans 11 amino acids. V was trimmed by 8 bases and J by 16 bases, leaving 18 bases between them. Looked up from germline, CDR1 is SGHTA and CDR2 is FQGTGA. The CDR3 spells CASPLGGSSFF. CDR3 nucleotides: TGTGCCAGCCCCCTTGGTGGGTCTAGTTTCTTC.

Details on this clone: Other DNA sequences of this sample code for an identical CDR3. This chain connects TRBV4-3 to TRBJ1-6; D is unclear. The CDR3 is made up of 15 amino acids. Germline lookup yields CDR1 LGHNA and CDR2 YSLEER. The V and J ends lost 1 base and 0 bases respectively, with 4 bases between them. The CDR3 spells CASSQGSSYNSPLHF. The CDR3 DNA reads as TGCGCCAGCAGCCAAGGGAGCTCCTATAATTCACCCCTCCACTTT.

V and J are TRBV2 and TRBJ2-7; D might be TRBD2 (7 bases). Germline CDR1 reads SNHLY; CDR2 reads FYNNEI. The CDR3 is 13 amino acids. V lost 4 bases and J lost 6, with 13 bases in between. The CDR3 spells CASSGQGRGEQYF. The DNA for the CDR3 is TGTGCCAGCAGTGGTCAGGGGAGGGGCGAGCAGTACTTC.

This rearrangement joins TRBV5-1 to TRBJ1-2; D perhaps matches TRBD1 (5 bases). From germline, CDR1 is SGHRS and CDR2 YFSETQ. This CDR3 comprises 15 residues. Trimming took 4 bases from V and 3 from J, leaving 16 bases between them. Here the CDR3 reads CASSPDGRTYYGYTF. Here the CDR3 DNA reads TGCGCCAGCAGCCCGGACGGGAGGACATACTATGGCTACACCTTC.

This chain links TRBV4-1 with TRBJ1-5, with D unresolved. Germline V lookup: CDR1 MGHRA, CDR2 YSYEKL. The CDR3 runs to 14 residues. Trimming took 1 base from V and 10 from J, leaving 14 bases between them. In DNA, the CDR3 is TGCGCCAGCAGCCAAGCCGTTTTAATCCTACCCCAGCATTTT. It specifies CASSQAVLILPQHF.

To note about this clone: An end of the junction does not agree with germline; a read error may underlie this. DNA of the CDR3: TGTACCAGCAGCTTTAACAGCCTTAATGAAAAACTGTTTTTT. Protein product: CTSSFNSLNEKLFF. The V gene is TRBV7-9, the J gene TRBJ1-4; no clear D. The CDR3 runs to 14 residues. Germline V lookup: CDR1 SEHNR, CDR2 FQNEAQ (reference sequence).

The V call is TRBV7-9, the J call TRBJ1-5; tentatively, D is TRBD1 (5 bases). Germline V gene sequence: CDR1 SEHNR, CDR2 FQNEAQ (reference sequence). V gave up 7 bases and J gave up 1 base, with 11 bases separating them. The CDR3 runs 14 residues. CDR3 sequence reads: CASTTDNSNQPQHF. CDR3 sequence (DNA): TGTGCCAGCACCACGGACAACAGCAATCAGCCCCAGCATTTT.

The DNA for the CDR3 is TGTGCCATCAGTGAAAATTTACGGAACACCGGGGAGCTGTTTTTT. Its translation: CAISENLRNTGELFF. The chain links TRBV10-3 to TRBJ2-2; D is unresolved. Germline CDR1 is ENHRY and CDR2 is SYGVKD. CDR3 size: 15 residues. Between the trimmed V and J ends, which lost 3 bases and 1 base, there was a span of 9 bases.

The chain employs TRBV5-1 and TRBJ2-7; 8 bases are a match to TRBD1. V dropped 4 bases and J dropped 3; count of bases not matched to a gene: 6. CDR3 length: 14 amino acids. Germline V gives CDR1 SGHRS, CDR2 YFSETQ. CDR3 loop: CASSLGQGHYEQYF. The CDR3 DNA is TGCGCCAGCAGCCTCGGACAGGGTCACTACGAGCAGTACTTC.

The V and J genes are TRBV5-1 and TRBJ2-5, with 7 positions matching TRBD2. This CDR3 contains 14 residues. Germline V gene lookup returns CDR1 SGHRS and CDR2 YFSETQ. With 5 bases clipped from V and 5 bases from J, the junction kept 9 bases outside the gene matches. CDR3 region: CASRKGGSSETQYF. For the CDR3, the DNA is TGCGCCAGCAGAAAAGGCGGGAGTTCGGAGACCCAGTACTTC.

As concerns this clone: The sample holds other DNA sequences that translate to the same CDR3. V is TRBV7-9 and J is TRBJ2-2; D gene uncertain. The V end lost 3 bases, the J end lost 1 base, and 6 bases lay between the germline ends. The germline gives CDR1 SEHNR, CDR2 FQNEAQ (reference sequence). This CDR3 comprises 14 residues. CDR3 sequence reads: CASSFPGNTGELFF. CDR3 DNA sequence: TGTGCCAGCAGCTTCCCCGGGAACACCGGGGAGCTGTTTTTT. The full variable domain, completed using reference TRBV7-9 and TRBJ2-2, is DTGVSQNPRHKITKRGQNVTFRCDPISEHNRLYWYRQTLGQGPEFLTYFQNEAQLEKSRLLSDRFSAERPKGSFSTLEIQRTEQGDSAMYLCASSFPGNTGELFFGEGSRLTVL.

The chain combines TRBV10-2 with TRBJ2-7; 7 positions agree with TRBD2. Trimming removed 7 bases from V and 4 bases from J; junction bases left unmatched: 13. The length of the CDR3 is 15 residues. Per the germline V gene, CDR1 is WSHSY and CDR2 is SAAADI. Written as DNA, the CDR3 is TGCGCCAGCACCCCGGGGCGAGCGGGGAATTACGAGCAGTACTTC. This encodes CASTPGRAGNYEQYF.

The chain has TRBV14 and TRBJ2-7; D is unresolved. The CDR3 totals 12 residues. Trimming removed 1 base from V and 6 bases from J, with 7 bases in between. Germline loops: CDR1 SGHDN, CDR2 FVKESK. The CDR3 loop is CASSQGRIEQYF. In nucleotides, the CDR3 is TGTGCCAGCAGCCAAGGCAGGATCGAGCAGTACTTC.

The chain is built from TRBV18 and TRBJ1-4; D unclear. V lost 0 bases and J lost 0, with 14 bases in between. From germline, CDR1 is KGHSH and CDR2 LQKENI. There are 18 residues in the CDR3. CDR3 in amino acids: CASSPPMIGSATNEKLFF. The CDR3 DNA is TGTGCCAGCTCACCACCGATGATTGGGTCAGCAACTAATGAAAAACTGTTTTTT.

The chain joins TRBV7-9 to TRBJ2-7, with D tentatively TRBD2 (7 bases). Germline V gives CDR1 SEHNR, CDR2 FQNEAQ (reference sequence). CDR3 length: 13 amino acids. Trimming cost V 8 bases and J 2 bases, with 13 bases left between them. The CDR3, as DNA: TGTGCCAGCGGCAACGGGGGGCCCTACGAGCAGTACTTC. This encodes CASGNGGPYEQYF.

This CDR3 is CAMSPQPPSYYEQYF. The CDR3, as DNA: TGTGCCATGTCTCCACAGCCCCCTTCCTACTACGAGCAGTACTTC. The J gene is TRBJ2-7, the V gene TRBV10-3; D remains ambiguous. The CDR3 runs 15 residues. V dropped 9 bases and J dropped 3 bases, with 21 bases sitting between them. CDR1 and CDR2 from the germline V gene are ENHRY and SYGVKD.

The chain joins TRBV28 to TRBJ1-6; D remains ambiguous. CDR1 is MDHEN, CDR2 SYDVKM, per germline. V was shortened by 3 bases and J by 10 bases, with 16 bases between the two germline ends. CDR3 size: 15 residues. CDR3 residues: CASSFSGSIGSPLHF. DNA for the CDR3: TGTGCCAGCAGTTTTTCGGGGTCGATTGGGTCACCCCTCCACTTT.

This chain's CDR3 is CASSPSGQAVYNEQFF. Written as DNA, the CDR3 is TGTGCCAGCTCACCATCGGGACAGGCGGTATACAATGAGCAGTTCTTC. This chain connects TRBV18 to TRBJ2-1; the match to TRBD1 covers 8 bases. The germline V gene has CDR1 KGHSH and CDR2 LQKENI. V trimming: 2 bases; J trimming: 4 bases; junction bases outside the gene matches: 7. The CDR3 consists of 16 residues.

The chain recombines TRBV7-2 with TRBJ2-5; D may correspond to TRBD1 or TRBD2 (6 bases each). This CDR3 region has 16 residues. V lost 5 bases, J lost 5 bases, and 21 bases lay in between. The germline V gene encodes CDR1 SGHTA and CDR2 FQGNSA. The CDR3 is CASSPLGGLRGETQYF. Written as DNA, the CDR3 is TGTGCCAGCAGCCCGCTAGGGGGACTGAGGGGGGAGACCCAGTACTTC.

This clone has a handful of counts. Within the sample, other DNA sequences also encode this same CDR3. The chain recombines TRBV6-5 with TRBJ1-1; D not certain. The CDR3 sequence is 11 residues long. Germline V CDR1 and CDR2: MNHEY, SVGAGI. Trimming removed 7 bases at V and 3 bases at J, with 6 bases between. The CDR3 loop reads CASKRDTEAFF. The CDR3 DNA reads as TGTGCCAGCAAAAGGGACACTGAAGCTTTCTTT.

This clone appeared once. The rearrangement joins TRBV15 to TRBJ2-4; no clear D gene. The germline V gene has CDR1 LNHNV and CDR2 YYDKDF (reference sequence). Trimming pared 5 bases from V and 0 bases from J, leaving 11 bases between. The CDR3 extends over 15 amino acids. CDR3 nucleotide sequence: TGTGCCACCAGCCCCCCATCCTCAGCCAAAAACATTCAGTACTTC. It codes for CATSPPSSAKNIQYF. Filled out from reference TRBV15 and TRBJ2-4, the complete variable domain reads DAMVIQNPRYQVTQFGKPVTLSCSQTLNHNVMYWYQQKSSQAPKLLFHYYDKDFNNEADTPDNFQSRRPNTSFCFLDIRSPGLGDTAMYLCATSPPSSAKNIQYFGAGTRLSVL.

For the CDR3, the DNA is TGTGCCAGCAGCCCAGTGGGGGTTTTCTCCTATGGCTACACCTTC. Amino acids: CASSPVGVFSYGYTF. The rearrangement joins TRBV11-2 to TRBJ1-2; D might be TRBD1 (5 bases). The germline V gene encodes CDR1 SGHAT and CDR2 FQNNGV. The CDR3 has 15 amino acids. V was shortened by 5 bases and J by 4 bases, with 17 bases between the two germline ends.

The chain combines TRBV28 with TRBJ1-1; maybe TRBD1 (5 bases). In germline, CDR1 is MDHEN, CDR2 SYDVKM. This CDR3 has 16 residues. V was shortened by 4 bases and J by 3 bases, with 18 bases between the two germline ends. The CDR3 DNA follows: TGTGCCAGCAGTTATTCGCGGGGTGGAGGGGACACTGAAGCTTTCTTT. This translates into CASSYSRGGGDTEAFF.

This chain links TRBV2 with TRBJ2-5; no definite D call. The CDR3 is made up of 16 amino acids. Trimming shortened V by 3 bases and J by 5 bases, and 19 bases separated the two germline ends. Per the germline V gene, CDR1 is SNHLY and CDR2 is FYNNEI. The DNA for the CDR3 is TGTGCCAGCAGTGATATCAGTATTGGCGAATTGGAGACCCAGTACTTC. Amino acids: CASSDISIGELETQYF.